This TCR beta chain was recovered during a study of blood T cell repertoires in COVID-19. Using immunoSEQ multiplex PCR, the repertoire was profiled, and TCRdb retains in-frame clones only, with some absent. The sample includes 200,000 to 250,000 clones, 80% to 95% seen only once; the top ten take 0.82%. Between the trimmed V and J ends, which lost 2 bases and 0 bases, there was a span of 8 bases. The CDR3 is 15 amino acids. Germline lookup yields CDR1 MNHEY and CDR2 SVGAGI. The receptor comes from a man aged 55 to 69 with COVID-19, enrolled during active disease. The source material was peripheral blood. The chain is built from TRBV6-5 and TRBJ2-1; tentatively, D is TRBD2 (5 bases). This chain's CDR3 is CASSYVANSYNEQFF. The CDR3 bases are TGTGCCAGCAGTTACGTAGCGAACTCCTACAATGAGCAGTTCTTC.